This T cell receptor (beta chain) emerged from a study of tumor and adjacent non-tumor tissue in lung cancer. At the level of the study: The cohort had 12 adenocarcinoma, a couple of squamous cell and 1 small cell patients. Whole-study findings and limits: In normal lung, the top 100 clones were significantly more dominant than in tumor. Tumor tissue had significantly higher TCR diversity than normal lung.

TCRbeta libraries were built with three rounds of nested PCR, modified from ARM-PCR. TCRdb reanalysed the multiplex PCR reads using MiXCR and keeps one entry per CDR3 protein. Here the sample spans about 86,000 distinct CDR3 sequences, approximately 73% being singletons. Notes on this clonotype: Its specificity is unknown.

From germline, CDR1 is GTSNPN and CDR2 SVGIG (reference sequence). The length of the CDR3 is 14 residues. Trimming pared 3 bases from V and 5 bases from J, leaving 13 bases between. RNA was extracted from bulk tissue without any cell sorting. More than 3 cm separated this lung sample from the edge of the tumor. Newly diagnosed lung cancer patients had thoracic surgery in China, August–late 2014, without prior chemotherapy. The chain combines TRBV30 with TRBJ2-2, with D unresolved. The sequence was collected from a woman aged 45-65 years with non-small cell lung cancer. Sequencing was carried out using distant non-tumor lung tissue. CDR3: CAWRTRLRTGELFF. CDR3 bases: TGTGCCTGGAGGACAAGGCTTCGAACCGGGGAGCTGTTTTTT.